This T cell receptor (beta chain) was recovered during a study of CD8 T cells in ankylosing spondylitis. Study-level results: According to the report, clones linked to the disease were significantly enriched in matched synovial fluid samples taken from ankylosing spondylitis patients. Reactive arthritis synovial fluid and blood previously showed some of these motif variants.

A quantitative 5'-RACE method, one with molecular barcodes, was used to make TCR beta libraries. Each CDR3 protein is one row after TCRdb ran MiXCR on the 5' RACE reads. The table lists more than 300,000 distinct CDR3 sequences, 11% of them singletons. This CDR3 comprises 16 residues. Trimming took 0 bases from V and 1 from J; bases not matched to a gene: 3. The V gene's germline CDR1 is WNHNN and CDR2 SYGVQD (reference sequence). This clonotype was counted many times. The antigen is unknown. The genes are TRBV10-1 and TRBJ2-1, with 7 nucleotides matching TRBD2. The receptor was derived from a female donor with ankylosing spondylitis or in good health (not recorded which). Sequencing was performed on blood, either unsorted or a sorted T cell fraction (not recorded which). The CDR3 sequence: CASSESPSGSYNEQFF. The CDR3 DNA reads as TGCGCCAGCAGTGAGTCGCCTAGCGGATCCTACAATGAGCAGTTCTTC.